The 29 T cell receptor beta chains below were found in one sample sequenced in a study of CD8+CD57+ T cells in acquired aplastic anemia. Investigators profiled TCR beta VDJ and CDR3 from genomic DNA template. In TCRdb, the reads were re-called with MiXCR into one record per CDR3 protein. Among about 48,000 distinct CDR3 sequences listed, around 73% were seen once. Sequenced material: sorted CD4+, CD8+, or CD8+CD57+ T cells (not recorded which) from PBMCs. The receptors were gathered from a human donor in good health, serving as a control.

V usage is TRBV7-9 and J usage is TRBJ2-7; 8 bases align to TRBD1. Germline assignment: CDR1 SEHNR and CDR2 FQNEAQ (reference sequence). The CDR3 has 14 amino acids. Trimming removed 3 bases from V and 5 bases from J; junction bases left unmatched: 6. CDR3 in DNA: TGTGCCAGCAGCTTCGGACAGGGTGCGGACGAGCAGTACTTC. Its translation is CASSFGQGADEQYF.

At least ten counts were recorded for this clonotype. CDR3 in amino acids: CASSLGADTQYF. CDR3 nucleotides: TGTGCCAGCAGCCTAGGGGCAGATACGCAGTATTTT. The rearrangement joins TRBV3-1 to TRBJ2-3, with TRBD1 as a possible D gene (5 bases). Trimming took 4 bases from V and 4 from J, leaving 6 bases between them. Germline-derived CDR1 and CDR2 are LGHDT and YNNKEL (reference sequence). The CDR3 has 12 amino acids.

J is TRBJ2-3 and V is TRBV5-1; D gene ambiguous. Trimming shortened V by 3 bases and J by 4 bases, and 9 bases separated the two germline ends. The V gene's germline CDR1 is SGHRS and CDR2 YFSETQ. CDR3 size: 13 residues. The CDR3 region is CASSYGPADTQYF. CDR3 in DNA: TGCGCCAGCAGCTACGGACCAGCAGATACGCAGTATTTT.

As concerns this clonotype: A read error may produce the germline difference seen at one junction end. V usage is TRBV20-1 and J usage is TRBJ2-7; D is perhaps TRBD1 (6 bases). This CDR3 comprises 12 residues. The germline V gene encodes CDR1 DFQATT and CDR2 SNEGSKA (reference sequence). CDR3 in amino acids: CSAETGSYGQYF. Written as DNA, the CDR3 is TGCAGTGCTGAAACAGGGTCCTACGGGCAGTACTTC.

This clonotype is medium-sized in the sample. The V and J genes are TRBV7-6 and TRBJ2-1; no definite D call. Germline V gene data show CDR1 as SGHVS and CDR2 as FNYEAQ. Deletions cut 2 bases from V and 6 bases from J, with 8 bases between. CDR3 length: 13 residues. CDR3 coding DNA: TGTGCCAGCAGCTTATCGTCGTTCAATGAGCAGTTCTTC. It is translated as CASSLSSFNEQFF.

This chain connects TRBV11-2 to TRBJ1-2; D unresolved. With 5 bases removed from V and 0 bases from J, the gap between germline ends came to 10 bases. The CDR3 is 14 amino acids. Germline assignment: CDR1 SGHAT and CDR2 FQNNGV. The CDR3 region has the DNA TGTGCCAGCAGCCCCCGTTTCTCTAACTATGGCTACACCTTC. Translation gives CASSPRFSNYGYTF.

The V call is TRBV29-1, the J call TRBJ1-1; the D gene is possibly TRBD1 (6 bases). Between the trimmed V and J ends, which lost 5 bases and 4 bases, there was a span of 17 bases. This CDR3 region has 14 residues. Germline CDR1 SQVTM, CDR2 ANQGSEA. CDR3 region: CSVYGTKPITEAFF. DNA of the CDR3: TGCAGCGTTTATGGGACAAAACCTATCACTGAAGCTTTCTTT.

The chain has TRBV20-1 and TRBJ1-1, with D possibly being TRBD1 (5 bases). Germline V gives CDR1 DFQATT, CDR2 SNEGSKA (reference sequence). The CDR3 has 13 amino acids. Between the trimmed V and J ends, which lost 3 bases and 7 bases, there was a span of 15 bases. CDR3 in DNA: TGCAGTGCTAGTGAGGACACCTGGGTTGAAGCTTTCTTT. Encoded protein: CSASEDTWVEAFF.

This sequence joins TRBV20-1 and TRBJ2-7; 9 bases align to TRBD1. Germline CDR1 DFQATT, CDR2 SNEGSKA (reference sequence). The CDR3 has 15 amino acids. The V and J ends lost 6 bases and 1 base, in that order; junction bases with no gene match: 10. CDR3 protein: CSANTGGIASYEQYF. Here the CDR3 DNA reads TGCAGTGCGAACACAGGGGGCATCGCGTCCTACGAGCAGTACTTC.

The rearrangement joins TRBV2 to TRBJ2-7, with TRBD1 matching over 10 bases. The CDR3 length is 16 residues. Germline V gives CDR1 SNHLY, CDR2 FYNNEI. The V gene end was trimmed by 6 bases and the J gene end by 2 bases; junction bases not matched to a gene: 10. As DNA, the CDR3 is TGTGCCAGCAGGGATGGGACAGGGGTAAGGACCTACGAGCAGTACTTC. This translates into CASRDGTGVRTYEQYF.

The V call is TRBV11-2, the J call TRBJ1-5; no clear D. This CDR3 contains 15 residues. Germline V gene sequence: CDR1 SGHAT, CDR2 FQNNGV. With 5 bases removed from V and 1 base from J, the gap between germline ends came to 12 bases. CDR3 residues: CASSTVADSNQPQHF. The CDR3 DNA follows: TGTGCCAGCAGCACGGTCGCGGACAGCAATCAGCCCCAGCATTTT.

The genes are TRBV29-1 and TRBJ2-5; no definite D call. The V end was cut by 5 bases, the J end by 5 bases, with 12 bases between. Germline V lookup: CDR1 SQVTM, CDR2 ANQGSEA. This CDR3 has 12 amino acids. CDR3 bases: TGCAGCGTTTTTGGCACTCGGGAGACCCAGTACTTC. Residues: CSVFGTRETQYF.

The J gene is TRBJ2-3, the V gene TRBV20-1; TRBD2 aligns across 10 bases. Germline-derived CDR1 and CDR2 are DFQATT and SNEGSKA (reference sequence). This CDR3 has 14 amino acids. V was clipped by 3 bases and J by 4 bases; unmatched bases: 4. The CDR3, as DNA: TGCAGTGCTAGGGTAGCGGGAGGCCCAGATACGCAGTATTTT. It yields the protein CSARVAGGPDTQYF.

The chain recombines TRBV7-8 with TRBJ2-1, with TRBD2 matching over 13 bases. The CDR3 covers 15 residues. Germline V gene sequence: CDR1 SGHVS, CDR2 FQNEAQ. V shed 4 bases, J shed 7 bases, and the junction held 4 bases outside the gene matches. This CDR3 reads CASSSTSGRENEQFF. For the CDR3, the DNA is TGTGCCAGCAGCTCAACTAGCGGGAGGGAGAATGAGCAGTTCTTC.

The V gene is TRBV29-1, the J gene TRBJ2-7, with TRBD1 matching 9 bases. The J segment lost 3 bases and the V segment lost 1 base, leaving 1 base of the junction unmatched. Germline V gene sequence: CDR1 SQVTM, CDR2 ANQGSEA. The CDR3 covers 13 residues. The CDR3 is CSVEGQGDYEQYF. The CDR3 coding sequence is TGCAGCGTTGAAGGACAGGGGGACTACGAGCAGTACTTC.

CDR3 coding DNA: TGTGCCAGCCTTCTCCTCCAAGGGTACAATGAGCAGTTCTTC. The encoded protein is CASLLLQGYNEQFF. The chain links TRBV2 to TRBJ2-1; D not certain. CDR1 is SNHLY and CDR2 is FYNNEI in the germline V gene. The CDR3 runs to 14 residues. Between the trimmed V and J ends, which lost 8 bases and 4 bases, there was a span of 15 bases.

The chain employs TRBV2 and TRBJ1-5; unclear D gene. The germline V gene encodes CDR1 SNHLY and CDR2 FYNNEI. Trimming cost V 4 bases and J 7 bases, with 14 bases left between them. The CDR3 is 14 amino acids. Written as DNA, the CDR3 is TGTGCCAGCAGTGTCGCTGCAGGAGGGCAGCCCCAGCATTTT. Amino acid sequence: CASSVAAGGQPQHF.

To note about this clonotype: The DNA is left out, because the CDR3 cannot be placed on it with certainty; the CDR3 is given as TCRdb lists it. The chain links TRBV10-1 to TRBJ2-5; TRBD1, the D gene given by the table, was not confirmed from the DNA. Germline V CDR1 and CDR2: WNHNN, SYGVQD (reference sequence). The CDR3 has 18 amino acids, counting both end residues. The CDR3 protein is CASTDGQWAFFGQETQYF.

This chain links TRBV24-1 with TRBJ2-1, with 8 bases that match TRBD2. CDR3 length equals 16 residues. The V segment lost 3 bases and the J segment 1 base; nucleotides outside the gene matches: 4. CDR1 is KGHDR and CDR2 is SFDVKD in the germline V gene. CDR3 coding DNA: TGTGCCACCAGTGATGCGGGACTAGAATCCTACAATGAGCAGTTCTTC. Its translation: CATSDAGLESYNEQFF.

V and J are TRBV25-1 and TRBJ1-4; no definite D call. The V gene lost 3 bases and the J gene lost 3 bases, with 8 bases spanning the gap. The CDR3 has 14 residues. Germline CDR1 and CDR2: MGHDK and SYGVNS. CDR3 protein: CASSDRPANEKLFF. CDR3 in DNA: TGTGCCAGCAGTGATCGGCCAGCTAATGAAAAACTGTTTTTT. Based on the CDR3 plus reference TRBV25-1 and TRBJ1-4, the full variable domain is EADIYQTPRYLVIGTGKKITLECSQTMGHDKMYWYQQDPGMELHLIHYSYGVNSTEKGDLSSESTVSRIRTEHFPLTLESARPSHTSQYLCASSDRPANEKLFFGSGTQLSVL.

In this sample, this clonotype turned up once. One end of the junction is discordant with germline, which a read error may explain. The chain couples TRBV10-3 to TRBJ2-7, with a possible D match to TRBD1 (6 bases). Per germline, CDR1 ENHRY and CDR2 SYGVKD. The CDR3 loop spans 15 amino acids. The CDR3 region has the DNA TGTGCCAGCAGTGTGGAGCCGGGACAATCCCACGAGCAGTACTTC. This encodes CASSVEPGQSHEQYF.

This clonotype was counted many times. The chain links TRBV30 to TRBJ2-3; D may be TRBD2 (6 bases). CDR3 length: 14 residues. V gave up 3 bases and J gave up 2 bases, with 12 bases separating them. Germline CDR1 is GTSNPN and CDR2 is SVGIG (reference sequence). The CDR3 coding sequence is TGTGCCTGGAGGACTGGCGGGGTCACAGATACGCAGTATTTT. Its translation: CAWRTGGVTDTQYF.

The chain couples TRBV20-1 to TRBJ1-2; 9 bases match TRBD1. The CDR3 runs 13 residues. V gave up 3 bases and J gave up 13 bases; unmatched junction bases: 12. Germline V gene data show CDR1 as DFQATT and CDR2 as SNEGSKA (reference sequence). The CDR3 nucleotides are TGCAGTGCTAGTAGGGTTTCGGGACAGGGATGCACCTTC. Translating it yields CSASRVSGQGCTF.

As for this clonotype: The junction shows a germline mismatch at one end, possibly a read error. The chain employs TRBV9 and TRBJ2-7; 10 bases are a match to TRBD2. The CDR3 has 12 amino acids. Germline CDR1 reads SGDLS; CDR2 reads YYNGEE. This CDR3 reads CASSASGRERYF. The CDR3 DNA sequence: TGTGCCAGCAGCGCTAGCGGGAGAGAGCGGTACTTC.

Details on this clonotype: A read error may explain this, as a much larger clone is one base away. The rearrangement joins TRBV24-1 to TRBJ2-2; 8 bases fit TRBD1. CDR3 length: 16 residues. The germline gives CDR1 KGHDR, CDR2 SFDVKD. For the CDR3, the DNA is TGTGCCACCAGTGATTTGGGACAGGGTTTGCCCGGGGAGCTGTCTTTT. Protein sequence: CATSDLGQGLPGELSF.

The J gene is TRBJ2-7, the V gene TRBV7-9; tentative D call: TRBD2 (5 bases). The CDR3 runs to 14 residues. The germline V gene has CDR1 SEHNR and CDR2 FQNEAQ (reference sequence). V shed 1 base and J shed 2 bases, with 9 bases lying between them. The CDR3 reads CASSLGRQTYEQYF. The CDR3 DNA is TGTGCCAGCAGCTTAGGGAGGCAGACCTACGAGCAGTACTTC.

This clonotype is deemed medium-sized. The chain links TRBV19 to TRBJ1-2; D is unresolved. Deletions cut 5 bases from V and 4 bases from J, with 14 bases between. Germline V lookup: CDR1 LNHDA, CDR2 SQIVND (reference sequence). CDR3 length: 14 residues. The CDR3 nucleotides are TGTGCCAGTAGTCCCCCGACGAGTGGCTATGGCTACACCTTC. Translation gives CASSPPTSGYGYTF.

This clonotype was counted only a few times. The chain carries TRBV10-3 and TRBJ2-7; 8 bases line up with TRBD1. Germline CDR1 and CDR2: ENHRY and SYGVKD. CDR3 size: 11 residues. Trimming removed 8 bases from V and 3 bases from J; junction bases left unmatched: 0. The CDR3, as DNA: TGTGCCATCGGACAGGGCTACGAGCAGTACTTC. This codes for CAIGQGYEQYF.

The V and J genes are TRBV19 and TRBJ2-3; weak D call: TRBD1 (6 bases). The CDR3 runs to 15 residues. V shed 5 bases and J shed 6 bases, with 18 bases lying between them. Germline V gene lookup returns CDR1 LNHDA and CDR2 SQIVND (reference sequence). The CDR3 reads CASSDTGSRGDTQYF. The CDR3, as DNA: TGTGCCAGTAGTGACACAGGGAGTCGAGGGGATACGCAGTATTTT.